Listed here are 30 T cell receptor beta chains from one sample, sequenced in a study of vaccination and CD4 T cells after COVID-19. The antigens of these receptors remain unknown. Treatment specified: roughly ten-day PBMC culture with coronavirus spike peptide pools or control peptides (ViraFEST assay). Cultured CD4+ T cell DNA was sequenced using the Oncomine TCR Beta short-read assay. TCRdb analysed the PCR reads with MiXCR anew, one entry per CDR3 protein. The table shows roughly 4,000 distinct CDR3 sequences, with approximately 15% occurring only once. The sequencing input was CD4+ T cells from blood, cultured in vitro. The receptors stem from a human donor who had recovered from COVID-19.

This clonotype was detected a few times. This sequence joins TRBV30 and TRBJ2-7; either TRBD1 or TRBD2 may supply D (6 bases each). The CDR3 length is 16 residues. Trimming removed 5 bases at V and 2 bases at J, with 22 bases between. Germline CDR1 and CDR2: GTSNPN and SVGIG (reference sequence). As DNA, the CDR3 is TGTGCCTGGGGCCGCTTGGGGGGCCGAAGGCCCTACGAGCAGTACTTC. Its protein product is CAWGRLGGRRPYEQYF.

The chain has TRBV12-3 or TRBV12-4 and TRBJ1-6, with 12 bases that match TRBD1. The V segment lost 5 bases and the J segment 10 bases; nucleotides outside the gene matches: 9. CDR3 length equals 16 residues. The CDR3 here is CASSTWDRGLGSPLHF. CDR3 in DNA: TGTGCCAGCAGTACATGGGACAGGGGGCTTGGGTCACCCCTCCACTTT.

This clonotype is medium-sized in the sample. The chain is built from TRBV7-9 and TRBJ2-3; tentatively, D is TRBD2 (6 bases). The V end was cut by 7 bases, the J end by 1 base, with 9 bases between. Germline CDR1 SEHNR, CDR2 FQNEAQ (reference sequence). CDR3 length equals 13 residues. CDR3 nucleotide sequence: TGTGCCAGCAAGGCTAGCGGCACAGATACGCAGTATTTT. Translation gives CASKASGTDTQYF.

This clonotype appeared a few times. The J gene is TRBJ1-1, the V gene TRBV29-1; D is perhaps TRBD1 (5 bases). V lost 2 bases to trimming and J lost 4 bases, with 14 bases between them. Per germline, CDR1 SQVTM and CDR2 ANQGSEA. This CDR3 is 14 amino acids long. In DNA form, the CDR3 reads TGCAGCGTTGAACCAGGGTCTGTGAGCACTGAAGCTTTCTTT. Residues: CSVEPGSVSTEAFF.

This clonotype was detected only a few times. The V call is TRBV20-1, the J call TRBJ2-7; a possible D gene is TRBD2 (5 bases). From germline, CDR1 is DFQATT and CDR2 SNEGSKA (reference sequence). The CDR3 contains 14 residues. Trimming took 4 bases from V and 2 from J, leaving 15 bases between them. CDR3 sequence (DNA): TGCAGTGCTACCCCGGGGTCTGGACCCTACGAGCAGTACTTC. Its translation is CSATPGSGPYEQYF.

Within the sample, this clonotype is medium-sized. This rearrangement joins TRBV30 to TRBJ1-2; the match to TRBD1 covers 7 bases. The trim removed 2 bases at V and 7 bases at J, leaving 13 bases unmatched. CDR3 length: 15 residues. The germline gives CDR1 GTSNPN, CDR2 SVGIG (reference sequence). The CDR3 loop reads CAWSTPGTARSGYTF. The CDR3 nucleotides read TGTGCCTGGAGTACCCCCGGGACAGCGAGGTCTGGCTACACCTTC.

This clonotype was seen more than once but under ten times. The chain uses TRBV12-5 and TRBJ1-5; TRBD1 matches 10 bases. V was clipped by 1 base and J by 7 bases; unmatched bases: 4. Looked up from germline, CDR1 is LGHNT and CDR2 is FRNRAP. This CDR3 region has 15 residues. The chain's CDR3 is CASGLGQGAGQPQHF. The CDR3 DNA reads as TGTGCTAGTGGTTTGGGACAGGGGGCCGGCCAGCCCCAGCATTTT.

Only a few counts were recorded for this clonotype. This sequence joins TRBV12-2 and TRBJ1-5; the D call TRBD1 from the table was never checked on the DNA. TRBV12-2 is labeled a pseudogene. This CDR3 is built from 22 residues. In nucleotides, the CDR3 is TGTGCAAGTCGCTCTCGACGGGGGGCCGGGACAGGTAATTCTTATAGCAATCAGCCCCAGCATTTT. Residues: CASRSRRGAGTGNSYSNQPQHF.

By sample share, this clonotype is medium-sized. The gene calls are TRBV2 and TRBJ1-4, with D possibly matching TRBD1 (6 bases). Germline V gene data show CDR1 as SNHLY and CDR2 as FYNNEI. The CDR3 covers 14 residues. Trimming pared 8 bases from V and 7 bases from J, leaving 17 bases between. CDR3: CASLDGGVSEKLFF. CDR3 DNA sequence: TGTGCCAGCTTAGATGGGGGCGTGAGTGAAAAACTGTTTTTT.

CDR3 region: CASSPGTDYGYTF. Written as DNA, the CDR3 is TGTGCCAGCAGCCCCGGGACAGACTATGGCTACACCTTC. V gene TRBV3-1 combines with J gene TRBJ1-2; TRBD1 matches at 7 bases. Trimming cost V 4 bases and J 3 bases; bases outside gene matches: 2. Per germline, CDR1 LGHDT and CDR2 YNNKEL (reference sequence). The CDR3 is 13 residues long.

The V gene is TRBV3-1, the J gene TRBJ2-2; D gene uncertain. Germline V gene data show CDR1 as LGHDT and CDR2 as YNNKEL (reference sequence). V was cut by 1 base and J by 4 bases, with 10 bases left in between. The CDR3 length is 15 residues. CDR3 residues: CASSQGSSFTGELFF. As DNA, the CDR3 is TGTGCCAGCAGCCAAGGGTCTTCCTTCACCGGGGAGCTGTTTTTT. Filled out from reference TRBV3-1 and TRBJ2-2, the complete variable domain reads DTAVSQTPKYLVTQMGNDKSIKCEQNLGHDTMYWYKQDSKKFLKIMFSYNNKELIINETVPNRFSPKSPDKAHLNLHINSLELGDSAVYFCASSQGSSFTGELFFGEGSRLTVL.

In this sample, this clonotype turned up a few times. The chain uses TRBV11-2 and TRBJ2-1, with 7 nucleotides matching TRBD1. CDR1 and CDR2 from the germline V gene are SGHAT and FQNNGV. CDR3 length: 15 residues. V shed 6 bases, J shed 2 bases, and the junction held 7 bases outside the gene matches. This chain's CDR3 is CASSRTGTAYNEQFF. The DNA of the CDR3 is TGTGCCAGCAGTCGAACCGGGACAGCCTACAATGAGCAGTTCTTC.

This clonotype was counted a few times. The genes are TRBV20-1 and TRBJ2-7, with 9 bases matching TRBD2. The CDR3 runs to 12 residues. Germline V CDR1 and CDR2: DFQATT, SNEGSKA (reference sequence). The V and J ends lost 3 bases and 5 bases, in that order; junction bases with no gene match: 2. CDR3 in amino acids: CSARRGGDEQYF. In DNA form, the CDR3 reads TGCAGTGCTAGGCGGGGGGGCGACGAGCAGTACTTC.

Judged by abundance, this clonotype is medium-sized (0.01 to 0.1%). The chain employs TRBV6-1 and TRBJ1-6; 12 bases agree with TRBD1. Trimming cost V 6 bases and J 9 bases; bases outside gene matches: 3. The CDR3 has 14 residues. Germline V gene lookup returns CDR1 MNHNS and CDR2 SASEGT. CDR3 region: CASRGQGAGSPLHF. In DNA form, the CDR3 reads TGTGCCAGCAGGGGACAGGGGGCGGGTTCACCCCTCCACTTT.

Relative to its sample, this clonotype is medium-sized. The CDR3 reads CASSPIRLAGTDTQYF. CDR3 DNA sequence: TGTGCCAGCAGTCCAATCCGACTAGCGGGGACAGATACGCAGTATTTT. This chain joins TRBV6-2 or TRBV6-3 and TRBJ2-3; 11 nucleotides match TRBD2. The CDR3 is made up of 16 amino acids. Unmatched junction bases numbered 7, after V lost 5 bases and J lost 3 bases. The germline V gene encodes CDR1 MNHEY and CDR2 SVGEGT.

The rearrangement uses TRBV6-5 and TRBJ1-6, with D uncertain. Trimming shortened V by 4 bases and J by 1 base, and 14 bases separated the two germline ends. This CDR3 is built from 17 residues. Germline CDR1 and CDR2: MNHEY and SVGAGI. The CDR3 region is CASSSLFGLSYNSPLHF. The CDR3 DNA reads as TGTGCCAGCAGTTCCCTTTTTGGGCTATCCTATAATTCACCCCTCCACTTT.

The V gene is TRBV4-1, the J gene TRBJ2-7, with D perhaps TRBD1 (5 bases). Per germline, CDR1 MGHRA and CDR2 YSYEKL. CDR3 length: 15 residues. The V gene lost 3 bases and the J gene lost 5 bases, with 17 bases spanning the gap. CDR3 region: CASSHQKGRAHEQYF. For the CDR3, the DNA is TGCGCCAGCAGCCACCAGAAGGGCAGGGCCCACGAGCAGTACTTC.

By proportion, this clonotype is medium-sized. The DNA for the CDR3 is TGTGCCAGCAGTCTTCGGACAGGGGGGAACTACGAGCAGTACTTC. Translation gives CASSLRTGGNYEQYF. This chain links TRBV12-3 or TRBV12-4 with TRBJ2-7; TRBD1 matches at 10 bases. The CDR3 is 15 residues long. Losses at the gene ends were 5 bases for V and 3 bases for J; bases not matched to a gene: 7.

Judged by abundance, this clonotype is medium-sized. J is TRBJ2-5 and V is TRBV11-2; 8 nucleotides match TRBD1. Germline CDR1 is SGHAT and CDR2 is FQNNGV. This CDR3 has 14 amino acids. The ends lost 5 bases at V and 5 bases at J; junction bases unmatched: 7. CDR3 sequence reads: CASSLGQGHETQYF. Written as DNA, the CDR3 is TGTGCCAGCAGCCTAGGACAGGGCCATGAGACCCAGTACTTC.

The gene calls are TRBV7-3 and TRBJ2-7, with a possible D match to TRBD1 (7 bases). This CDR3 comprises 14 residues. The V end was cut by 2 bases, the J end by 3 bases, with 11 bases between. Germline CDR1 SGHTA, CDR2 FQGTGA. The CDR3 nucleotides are TGTGCCAGCAGCTTAGGAGGGGGCCACTACGAGCAGTACTTC. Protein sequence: CASSLGGGHYEQYF.

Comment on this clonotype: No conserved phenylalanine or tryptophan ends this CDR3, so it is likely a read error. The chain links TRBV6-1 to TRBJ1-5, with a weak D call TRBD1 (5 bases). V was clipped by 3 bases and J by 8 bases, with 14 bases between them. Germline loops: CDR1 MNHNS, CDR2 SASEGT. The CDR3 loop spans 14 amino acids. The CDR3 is CASSDRAGLEPQHL. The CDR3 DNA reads TGTGCCAGCAGTGATCGGGCAGGGTTGGAGCCCCAGCATCTT.

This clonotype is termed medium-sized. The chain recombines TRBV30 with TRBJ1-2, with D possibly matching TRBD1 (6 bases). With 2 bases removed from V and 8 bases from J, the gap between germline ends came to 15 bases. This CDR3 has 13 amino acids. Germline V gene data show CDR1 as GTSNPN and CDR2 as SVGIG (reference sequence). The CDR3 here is CAWSPRGAGGYTF. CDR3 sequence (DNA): TGTGCCTGGAGTCCCCGGGGGGCTGGGGGCTACACCTTC.

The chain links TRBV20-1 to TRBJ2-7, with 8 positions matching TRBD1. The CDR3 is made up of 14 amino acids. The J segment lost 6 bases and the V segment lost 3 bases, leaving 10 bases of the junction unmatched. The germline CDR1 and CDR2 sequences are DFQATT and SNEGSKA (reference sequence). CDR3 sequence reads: CSASRTGPLSEQYF. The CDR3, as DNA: TGCAGTGCTAGCCGGACAGGGCCACTCAGCGAGCAGTACTTC.

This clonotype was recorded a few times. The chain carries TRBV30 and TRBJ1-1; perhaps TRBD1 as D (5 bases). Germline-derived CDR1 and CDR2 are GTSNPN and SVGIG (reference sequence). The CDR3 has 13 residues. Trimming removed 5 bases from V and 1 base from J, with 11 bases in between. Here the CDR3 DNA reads TGTGCCTGGGCGGACATTCCGAACACTGAAGCTTTCTTT. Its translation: CAWADIPNTEAFF.

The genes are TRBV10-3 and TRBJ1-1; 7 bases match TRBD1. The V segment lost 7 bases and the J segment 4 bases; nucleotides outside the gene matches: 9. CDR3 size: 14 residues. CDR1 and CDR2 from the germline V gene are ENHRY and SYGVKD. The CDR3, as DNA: TGTGCCATCACCGAGACAGGGAGGGGCACTGAAGCTTTCTTT. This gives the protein CAITETGRGTEAFF.

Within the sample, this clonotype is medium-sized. CDR3 protein: CASSLVAGMETQYF. In DNA form, the CDR3 reads TGTGCCAGCAGCTTAGTGGCGGGGATGGAGACCCAGTACTTC. V usage is TRBV7-2 and J usage is TRBJ2-5; maybe TRBD2 (6 bases). With 1 base removed from V and 5 bases from J, the gap between germline ends came to 11 bases. The length of the CDR3 is 14 residues. Per the germline V gene, CDR1 is SGHTA and CDR2 is FQGNSA.

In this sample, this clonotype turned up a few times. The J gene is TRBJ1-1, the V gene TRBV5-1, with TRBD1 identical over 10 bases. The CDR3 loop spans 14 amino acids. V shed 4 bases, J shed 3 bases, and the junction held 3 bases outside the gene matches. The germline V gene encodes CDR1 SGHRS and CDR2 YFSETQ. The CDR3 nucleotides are TGCGCCAGCAGCCGGACAGGGGGGGACACTGAAGCTTTCTTT. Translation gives CASSRTGGDTEAFF.

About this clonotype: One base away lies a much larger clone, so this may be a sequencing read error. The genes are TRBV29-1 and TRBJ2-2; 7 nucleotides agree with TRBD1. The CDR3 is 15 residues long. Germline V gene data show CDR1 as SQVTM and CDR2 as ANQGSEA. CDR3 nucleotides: TGCAGCGTTTCTCTAGGGGGCCTAAACACCGGGGAGCCGTTTTTT. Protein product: CSVSLGGLNTGEPFF.

The CDR3 loop reads CASILLAGGPPSYNEQFF. CDR3 nucleotides: TGTGCCAGCATCTTACTAGCGGGGGGGCCCCCCTCCTACAATGAGCAGTTCTTC. This chain joins TRBV6-1 and TRBJ2-1; 13 nucleotides agree with TRBD2. The CDR3 length is 18 residues. Germline CDR1 is MNHNS and CDR2 is SASEGT. V lost 7 bases, J lost 0 bases, and 9 bases stayed unmatched.

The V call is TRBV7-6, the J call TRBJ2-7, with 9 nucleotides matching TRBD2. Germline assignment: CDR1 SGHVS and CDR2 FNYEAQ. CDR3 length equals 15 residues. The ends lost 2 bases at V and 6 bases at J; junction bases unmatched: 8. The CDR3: CASSLSVAGDREQYF. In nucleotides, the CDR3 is TGTGCCAGCAGCTTATCGGTAGCGGGGGACCGCGAGCAGTACTTC.